This T cell receptor beta chain was identified in a study of CD8+ T cells in alopecia areata. For the study at large: Severity scoring for treated patients was based on the percentage of affected scalp area. Study-wide results and caveats: Normal skin contains resident alphabeta T cells, and these are also sequenced in scalp samples. Tofacitinib delivered significant drops in scalp clonality and in expanded CD8+ clones among the top 100.

A note on this clone: Its antigen is not known.

Sequencing used cDNA as its template, made by extracting RNA and reverse transcribing it. Produced via immunoSEQ multiplex PCR; TCRdb's table is partial and in-frame only. Found here are 150,000 to 250,000 clones, 60% to 70% of them singletons; the top ten hold less than 3.5%. Indicated treatment: oral pan-JAK inhibitor, 5-10 mg twice daily. Specimens obtained from alopecia areata patients comprised lesional scalp punch biopsies and peripheral blood. The CDR3 consists of 12 residues. V lost 4 bases and J 5 bases, leaving 7 bases between the germline ends. Germline assignment: CDR1 SGHTA and CDR2 FQGNSA.

The material sequenced was CD4+ T cells sorted from blood, taken at week 4, from a patient treated with tofacitinib. This receptor was taken from a human donor with alopecia areata. This sequence joins TRBV7-2 and TRBJ2-3; D not certain. DNA for the CDR3: TGTGCCAGCAGCTCAACCGGAGATACGCAGTATTTT. This sequence encodes CASSSTGDTQYF.